These 13 T cell receptor beta chains were sequenced from one sample in a study of blood T cell repertoires in COVID-19. TCRdb's table, derived via immunoSEQ multiplex PCR, lists solely in-frame clones and lacks some. Among under 200,000 clones, around 74% were seen once, and the ten largest hold around 8%. Material for sequencing was peripheral blood. These receptors came from a woman aged 55-69 years with COVID-19, enrolled during active disease.

CDR3 protein: CASSTRLRSRQETQYF. Written as DNA, the CDR3 is TGTGCCAGCAGCACCCGCCTCAGATCTAGGCAAGAGACCCAGTACTTC. V gene TRBV28 combines with J gene TRBJ2-5; D gene uncertain. This CDR3 spans 16 amino acids. Germline V gives CDR1 MDHEN, CDR2 SYDVKM. V lost 6 bases and J 2 bases, leaving 19 bases between the germline ends.

This clone showed up just a few times. V and J are TRBV6-5 and TRBJ1-1; D remains unclear. The germline gives CDR1 MNHEY, CDR2 SVGAGI. The length of the CDR3 is 14 residues. V lost 10 bases, J lost 4 bases, and 19 bases lay in between. The CDR3 is CATQLMSGSTEAFF. For the CDR3, the DNA is TGTGCCACCCAATTAATGAGTGGGAGCACTGAAGCTTTCTTT.

The chain has TRBV6-2 or TRBV6-3 and TRBJ1-2; 7 bases fit TRBD1. The CDR3 is 13 residues long. Germline V gene data show CDR1 as MNHEY and CDR2 as SVGEGT. The V segment lost 0 bases and the J segment 8 bases; nucleotides outside the gene matches: 3. The CDR3 DNA reads TGTGCCAGCAGTTACTCCGGGACAGAAGGCTACACCTTC. Residues: CASSYSGTEGYTF.

The chain has TRBV9 and TRBJ1-6; TRBD1 might be the D (5 bases). The CDR3 loop spans 14 amino acids. CDR1 and CDR2 from the germline V gene are SGDLS and YYNGEE. Deletions cut 5 bases from V and 9 bases from J, with 15 bases between. CDR3 amino acids: CASSREGIVSPLHF. The CDR3 DNA is TGTGCCAGCAGTCGGGAGGGGATTGTTTCACCCCTCCACTTT.

This chain links TRBV18 with TRBJ2-1; 8 bases line up with TRBD2. Unmatched junction bases numbered 4, after V lost 2 bases and J lost 7 bases. Germline lookup yields CDR1 KGHSH and CDR2 LQKENI. The CDR3 is made up of 14 amino acids. DNA of the CDR3: TGTGCCAGCTCACCAGAGCGGGGGAAGAATGAGCAGTTCTTC. Translating it yields CASSPERGKNEQFF.

The chain carries TRBV6-6 and TRBJ2-1; possible D gene TRBD2, 7 bases. Germline V gene data show CDR1 as MNHNY and CDR2 as SVGAGI (reference sequence). This CDR3 spans 15 amino acids. Deletions cut 8 bases from V and 4 bases from J, with 18 bases between. CDR3 DNA sequence: TGTGCCAGCCTTCCGGGGGGCCCCGCTTACAATGAGCAGTTCTTC. This translates into CASLPGGPAYNEQFF.

The V and J genes are TRBV19 and TRBJ1-1; possible D gene TRBD1, 5 bases. V lost 2 bases and J lost 1, with 17 bases in between. Germline assignment: CDR1 LNHDA and CDR2 SQIVND (reference sequence). This CDR3 has 17 amino acids. This CDR3 reads CASSINQNRGWNTEAFF. CDR3 DNA: TGTGCCAGTAGTATAAACCAGAATAGGGGATGGAACACTGAAGCTTTCTTT.

The V gene is TRBV10-3, the J gene TRBJ2-4, with D tentatively TRBD2 (6 bases). Germline V gives CDR1 ENHRY, CDR2 SYGVKD. Trimming removed 7 bases at V and 9 bases at J, with 16 bases between. The CDR3 spans 13 residues. The CDR3 DNA reads as TGTGCCATCAACCCGGGAGAGGGAAGCATTCAGTACTTC. Its protein is CAINPGEGSIQYF.

V and J are TRBV10-3 and TRBJ2-1, with a possible D match to TRBD1 (6 bases). V was clipped by 7 bases and J by 7 bases, with 14 bases between them. Germline V lookup: CDR1 ENHRY, CDR2 SYGVKD. The CDR3 covers 13 residues. The CDR3 sequence is CAIMEDSTNEQFF. In DNA form, the CDR3 reads TGTGCCATCATGGAGGACAGCACTAATGAGCAGTTCTTC.

In its sample, this clone was seen a few times. The V call is TRBV28, the J call TRBJ1-1; unclear D gene. Germline-derived CDR1 and CDR2 are MDHEN and SYDVKM. This CDR3 comprises 13 residues. V lost 6 bases to trimming and J lost 1 base, with 9 bases between them. CDR3 coding DNA: TGTGCCAGCAGCCGAAACACGAACACTGAAGCTTTCTTT. Its translation: CASSRNTNTEAFF.

The chain is built from TRBV19 and TRBJ2-1; TRBD2 is a possible D gene (5 bases). Germline V gives CDR1 LNHDA, CDR2 SQIVND (reference sequence). The V and J ends lost 1 base and 7 bases respectively, with 8 bases between them. The CDR3 is 13 residues long. Here the CDR3 reads CASSIARRNEQFF. As DNA, the CDR3 is TGTGCCAGTAGTATAGCCAGGAGGAATGAGCAGTTCTTC.

This clone was observed a single time. This sequence joins TRBV19 and TRBJ1-2, with 7 bases aligning to TRBD1. This CDR3 is built from 15 residues. The germline CDR1 and CDR2 sequences are LNHDA and SQIVND (reference sequence). J was trimmed by 4 bases and V by 0 bases; bases with no gene match: 5. CDR3 bases: TGTGCCAGTAGTATAGACCGGGACAGTTCCTATGGCTACACCTTC. Translating gives CASSIDRDSSYGYTF.

The J gene is TRBJ2-5, the V gene TRBV29-1; 8 bases are a match to TRBD2. After removal of 7 bases from V and 5 bases from J, the junction contained 6 bases not matched to a gene. The CDR3 is 12 amino acids. CDR1 is SQVTM, CDR2 ANQGSEA, per germline. This chain's CDR3 is CSERELGETQYF. The CDR3 nucleotides are TGCAGCGAGCGGGAGCTCGGGGAGACCCAGTACTTC.